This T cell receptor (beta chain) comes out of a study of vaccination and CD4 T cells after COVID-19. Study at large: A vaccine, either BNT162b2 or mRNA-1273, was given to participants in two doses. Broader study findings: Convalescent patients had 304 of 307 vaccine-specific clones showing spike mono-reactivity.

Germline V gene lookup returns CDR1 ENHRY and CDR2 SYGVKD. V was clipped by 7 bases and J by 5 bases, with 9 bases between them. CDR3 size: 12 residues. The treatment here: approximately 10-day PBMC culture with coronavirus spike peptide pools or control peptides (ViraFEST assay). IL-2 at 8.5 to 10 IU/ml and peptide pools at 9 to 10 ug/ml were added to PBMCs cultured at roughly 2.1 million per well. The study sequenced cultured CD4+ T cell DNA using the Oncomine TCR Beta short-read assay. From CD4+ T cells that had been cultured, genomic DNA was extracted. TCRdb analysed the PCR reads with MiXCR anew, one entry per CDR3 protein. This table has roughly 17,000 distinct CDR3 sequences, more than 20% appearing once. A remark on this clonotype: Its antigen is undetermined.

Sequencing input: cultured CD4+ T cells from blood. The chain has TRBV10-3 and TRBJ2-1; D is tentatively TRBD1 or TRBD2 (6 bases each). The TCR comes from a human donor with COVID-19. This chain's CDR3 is CAINREDNEQFF. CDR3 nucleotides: TGTGCCATCAACAGGGAGGACAATGAGCAGTTCTTC.